A selection of T cell receptor beta chains follows, all from one sample in a study of cytomegalovirus exposure and HLA in healthy donors. Clones were read by immunoSEQ multiplex PCR, and TCRdb kept only the in-frame ones, dropping some. The top ten hold 4.2% of the sample, which has roughly 120,000 clones, about 74% seen once. The sample taken for sequencing was PBMCs. The source is a woman between 50 and 59 years old in good health and CMV-seropositive. The CDR3 runs from the conserved cysteine through the conserved F or W. Fields, in order: J gene, clone size, D gene, V gene, CDR3 DNA, CDR3 protein. A D gene is named only where the DNA matches it firmly. A clone size is listed for some rows: how often the clone was seen (once, few, many), or a class if it is expanded.

>TRBJ1-5|NA|NA|TRBV10-1
TGCGCCAGCAGTGAGTCGAAGTGGCAGATCAATCAGCCCCAGCATTTT
CASSESKWQINQPQHF
>TRBJ2-2|NA|NA|TRBV19
TGTGCCAGTAGTATGATGAGAGGGACCGGGGAGCTGTTTTTT
CASSMMRGTGELFF
>TRBJ2-5|NA|TRBD2|TRBV11-3
TGTGCCAGCAGCGAAGGACTAGCGGGGGGGCAAGTTCCCCAGTACTTC
CASSEGLAGGQVPQYF
>TRBJ1-1|NA|TRBD1|TRBV5-1
TGCGCCAGCAGCCCCTTGGACAGGCCTGAAGCTTTCTTT
CASSPLDRPEAFF
>TRBJ2-5|NA|TRBD2|TRBV27
TGTGCCAGCAGTCCTAAGACGCCAGGGGGACTAGCGGGGGCCACCCGGGAGACCCAGTACTTC
CASSPKTPGGLAGATRETQYF
>TRBJ1-6|NA|NA|TRBV6-6
TGTGCCAGCAGTTTCGGTGTCGATTCACCCCTCCACTTT
CASSFGVDSPLHF
>TRBJ2-5|NA|TRBD2|TRBV6-4
TGTGCCAGCAGTGAATCGGGGGGCCAAGAGACCCAGTACTTC
CASSESGGQETQYF
>TRBJ1-2|once|NA|TRBV9
TGTGCCAGCAGCGCAGGGCCCTATGGCTACACCTTC
CASSAGPYGYTF
>TRBJ1-2|NA|NA|TRBV28
TGTGCCAGCAGGGTGGCCTATGGCTACACCTTC
CASRVAYGYTF
>TRBJ1-4|NA|TRBD1|TRBV18
TGTGCCAGCTCACCGGACAGGGGCACATTCATCGCAACTAATGAAAAACTGTTTTTT
CASSPDRGTFIATNEKLFF
>TRBJ1-1|NA|TRBD1|TRBV5-1
TGCGCCAGCAGCTTGGTGATAGGGGGCAACACTGAAGCTTTCTTT
CASSLVIGGNTEAFF
>TRBJ1-2|NA|NA|TRBV2
TGTGCCAGCAGGGGGGAAGCGGGACATGGCTACACCTTC
CASRGEAGHGYTF
>TRBJ1-4|NA|TRBD1|TRBV5-5
TGTGCCAGCACAACAGGGGGACGGAATGAAAAACTGTTTTTT
CASTTGGRNEKLFF
>TRBJ2-3|NA|TRBD1|TRBV7-7
TGTGCCAGCAGCTTCACAGGGGGCACAGATACGCAGTATTTT
CASSFTGGTDTQYF
>TRBJ2-3|NA|TRBD2|TRBV29-1
TGCAGCGTTGTCGTGCGACTGTCCCTTTCGGGACTAGCGGCAGATACGCAGTATTTT
CSVVVRLSLSGLAADTQYF
>TRBJ2-5|NA|TRBD1|TRBV4-2
TGTGCCAGCAGCCATGTTGTTGGGACAGGGGCCCAAGAGACCCAGTACTTC
CASSHVVGTGAQETQYF
>TRBJ1-6|few|TRBD1|TRBV7-2
TGTGCCAGCAGCTTAACGACAGGGACTAGGAGTTCACCCCTCCACTTT
CASSLTTGTRSSPLHF
>TRBJ1-6|NA|TRBD1|TRBV5-1
TGCGCCAGCAGCCCAAGACAGGGGAATTCACCCCTCCACTTT
CASSPRQGNSPLHF
>TRBJ2-5|few|TRBD2|TRBV6-5
TGTGCCAGCAGTCGGACGCGGGGGAGAGAGACCCAGTACTTC
CASSRTRGRETQYF
>TRBJ2-1|NA|TRBD2|TRBV9
TGTGCCAGCAGCGCAGGCGGGGGGGTTTCCAATGAGCAGTTCTTC
CASSAGGGVSNEQFF
>TRBJ1-3|NA|NA|TRBV29-1
TGCAGCGTCGCCAGGGACTCTGGAAACACCATATATTTT
CSVARDSGNTIYF
>TRBJ2-1|NA|TRBD2|TRBV7-2
TGTGCCAGCTCCGACGGGAGGCACCGATACAATGAGCAGTTCTTC
CASSDGRHRYNEQFF
>TRBJ2-6|NA|NA|TRBV6-5
TGTGCCAGCAGTCCTCAGGGCGCTGGGGCCAACGTCCTGACTTTC
CASSPQGAGANVLTF
>TRBJ2-7|NA|NA|TRBV5-6
TGTGCCAGCAACCAGGGTGGTTACGAGCAGTACTTC
CASNQGGYEQYF
>TRBJ2-5|NA|TRBD1|TRBV19
TGTGCCAGTAGTACTGCCCGGACAGGGGGCATGGGGACCCAGTACTTC
CASSTARTGGMGTQYF